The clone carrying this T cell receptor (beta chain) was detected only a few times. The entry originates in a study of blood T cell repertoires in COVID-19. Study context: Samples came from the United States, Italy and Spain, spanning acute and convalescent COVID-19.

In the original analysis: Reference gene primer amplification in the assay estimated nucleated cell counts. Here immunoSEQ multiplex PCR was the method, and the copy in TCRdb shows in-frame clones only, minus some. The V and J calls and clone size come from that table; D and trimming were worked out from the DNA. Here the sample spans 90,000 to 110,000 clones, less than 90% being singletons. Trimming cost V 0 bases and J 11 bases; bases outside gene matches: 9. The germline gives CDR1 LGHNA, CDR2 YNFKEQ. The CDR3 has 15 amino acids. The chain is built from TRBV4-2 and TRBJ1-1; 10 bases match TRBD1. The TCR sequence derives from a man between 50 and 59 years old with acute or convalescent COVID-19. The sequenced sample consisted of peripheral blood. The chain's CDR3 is CASSQDPTGGRRAFF. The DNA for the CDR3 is TGTGCCAGCAGCCAAGACCCGACAGGGGGCCGGCGGGCTTTCTTT.